This TCR beta chain was identified in a study of cytomegalovirus exposure and HLA in healthy donors. The PCR employed 60 Vbeta primers together with 13 Jbeta primers. Sequenced by immunoSEQ multiplex PCR; TCRdb stores in-frame clones only, minus some. Here the sample spans 210,000 or so clones, 70% to 85% being singletons. Germline CDR1 SEHNR, CDR2 FQNEAQ (reference sequence). V lost 1 base, J lost 8 bases, and 6 bases stayed unmatched. CDR3 length: 15 amino acids. The clonotype originates from a woman aged 40 to 55 in good health and CMV-seronegative. The sequencing input was PBMCs. This chain uses TRBV7-9 with TRBJ1-4; 8 nucleotides match TRBD1. This CDR3 is CASSLEGQASEKLFF. CDR3 bases: TGTGCCAGCAGCTTAGAGGGACAGGCCAGCGAAAAACTGTTTTTT.